This TCR beta chain was retrieved from a study of CD8+ T cells in alopecia areata. The CDR3 sequence is 13 residues long. The germline gives CDR1 MNHDT, CDR2 YYDKIL. V lost 4 bases to trimming and J lost 4 bases; unmatched junction nucleotides: 2. This clone occurred a few times. The genes and germline here are from mouse. The missing CDR3 end, 4 residues past where the read stops, is filled in from the germline J gene. RNA was isolated and reverse transcribed to cDNA, the sequencing template. Only in-frame clones appear in the TCRdb table, and some are missing; sequencing was by immunoSEQ multiplex PCR. The repertoire consists of around 100,000 clones, none detected only once.

This chain uses TRBV17 with TRBJ1-1; 8 bases agree with TRBD1. The clonotype originates from a C3H/HeJ mouse with alopecia areata. The strain's MHC haplotype is H2-k. The specimen was lesional skin. This CDR3 is CASSTGGGTEVFF. CDR3 DNA, as far as it was read: TGTGCTAGCAGTACAGGGGGCGGCACA.